This T cell receptor (beta chain) was observed in a study of blood T cell repertoires in COVID-19 (dated by TCRdb to 2020 to 2021). For the wider study: Collaborator samples came from the United States, Italy and Spain and covered acute and convalescent phases of COVID-19. The prospective study material was composed of cDNA or gDNA derived from T cells, B-cell-depleted T cells, or PBMCs. The repertoires were made available in a free public database intended to serve as a resource for research on the immune response to SARS-CoV-2. Deeply sampled blood TCRbeta repertoires from subjects exposed to, actively infected with, or recovered from COVID-19 were included in the dataset. Samples were obtained from the ongoing ImmuneRACE study (first 160 participants) and from over 1,000 subjects provided by 6 global collaborators. Nearly every sample came with metadata listing a de-identified subject ID, COVID-19 status, age in years and sex. Where available, HLA class I and class II types were obtained from metadata supplied by the sample provider rather than from assay-based typing. Results and caveats for the whole study, not just this receptor: Clinical and demographic metadata were provided uncurated, with the amount varying by source and participant.

Reading the germline V gene gives CDR1 LGHNA and CDR2 YSLEER. V was cut back by 0 bases and J by 5 bases, leaving a gap of 22 bases between them. From cysteine to phenylalanine, the CDR3 is 18 amino acids long. Kept here is only the CDR3 DNA, which spans 54 bases and is read in frame from base 1. Turning to this clone: The antigen this receptor binds is unknown. No base quality values were provided; no much bigger clone lies one nucleotide off.

Collaborating institutions collected whole blood in K2EDTA tubes following their own protocols. For TCRbeta analysis, collaborators shipped samples in one of three forms: frozen whole blood, isolated PBMCs, or DNA extracted from either of those sample types. TCRbeta CDR3 regions were amplified from genomic DNA by means of the immunoSEQ Assay, a bias-controlled multiplex PCR. The authors' pipeline ran thus. Within the assay, amplification of reference gene primers was used to estimate how many nucleated cells each sample contained. To quantify the absolute abundance of each unique TCRbeta CDR3 rearrangement, sequence reads were collapsed and filtered. For each sample, productive Simpson clonality was calculated as the square root of Simpson's diversity index across productive rearrangements. Entries here come from immuneACCESS through TCRdb and include only in-frame sequences with V and J called. Some clones fail to appear in such tables; in the studies checked, an unresolved V gene covers under half of the shortfall, and the cause of the remainder is unknown. The V and J calls and the clone size are those of that table, but D and trimming were determined from the DNA. Counted in this sample were tens of thousands of clones; approximately 91% of them appeared once. 4.5% to 7% of the sample goes to the ten largest clones.

Material: peripheral blood. The receptor was isolated from a woman of 80 years or more with acute or convalescent COVID-19. The chain was built from TRBV4-3 and TRBJ2-5; the D gene cannot be named for sure. The DNA reads as follows: TGCGCCAGCAGCCAAGAACCTCTAATGCCAGGCCCGATGGAGACCCAGTACTTC. This translates into CASSQEPLMPGPMETQYF.